What follows are 18 T cell receptor beta chains derived from one specimen sequenced in a study of blood T cell repertoires in COVID-19. Clones were read by immunoSEQ multiplex PCR, and TCRdb kept only the in-frame ones, dropping some. The sample includes some 190,000 clones, more than 75% seen only once; the top ten take 6.5% to 9.5%. Sequences were obtained from peripheral blood. These receptors were taken from a woman between 55 and 75 years old with COVID-19, enrolled during active disease.

This clone was seen a few times. V usage is TRBV28 and J usage is TRBJ1-2, with TRBD1 as a possible D gene (6 bases). CDR3 length: 14 residues. The V gene lost 5 bases and the J gene lost 8 bases, with 18 bases spanning the gap. CDR1 is MDHEN, CDR2 SYDVKM, per germline. CDR3 coding DNA: TGTGCCAGCAGTGCTACCGGGACATACAGCGGCTACACCTTC. Translated, it gives CASSATGTYSGYTF.

The rearrangement joins TRBV19 to TRBJ1-2; TRBD1 might be the D (6 bases). The germline V gene encodes CDR1 LNHDA and CDR2 SQIVND (reference sequence). V lost 6 bases to trimming and J lost 8 bases, with 19 bases between them. This CDR3 contains 14 residues. The chain's CDR3 is CASSPDRIRRGYTF. As DNA, the CDR3 is TGTGCCAGTAGCCCCGACAGGATTCGTCGGGGCTACACCTTC.

The rearrangement uses TRBV9 and TRBJ1-2; D might be TRBD1 (5 bases). The CDR3 is 20 amino acids. The V gene lost 0 bases and the J gene lost 4 bases, with 28 bases spanning the gap. Looked up from germline, CDR1 is SGDLS and CDR2 is YYNGEE. The CDR3 region is CASSVGPRGQVPHGLYGYTF. In DNA form, the CDR3 reads TGTGCCAGCAGCGTAGGACCGCGGGGCCAGGTCCCTCACGGACTCTATGGCTACACCTTC.

The CDR3 region has the DNA TGCGCCAGCAGTGATTTCGGGAGGGGTGAAAAACTGTTTTTT. Its protein product is CASSDFGRGEKLFF. The rearrangement uses TRBV10-2 and TRBJ1-4, with D perhaps matching TRBD1 (5 bases). CDR1 and CDR2 from the germline V gene are WSHSY and SAAADI. Trimming stripped 3 bases from V and 7 bases from J, with 12 bases between. CDR3 length: 14 amino acids.

This sequence joins TRBV15 and TRBJ1-3; 12 positions agree with TRBD1. CDR1 and CDR2 from the germline V gene are LNHNV and YYDKDF (reference sequence). The CDR3 has 16 amino acids. Trimming took 6 bases from V and 9 from J; bases not matched to a gene: 12. CDR3 sequence reads: CATSLGTGGRDGTIYF. Written as DNA, the CDR3 is TGTGCCACCAGTCTCGGGACAGGGGGCAGAGACGGCACCATATATTTT.

In its sample, this clone was seen a few times. This rearrangement joins TRBV9 to TRBJ2-3; D is ambiguous. Trimming cost V 0 bases and J 6 bases, with 17 bases left between them. The CDR3 extends over 16 amino acids. The germline V gene has CDR1 SGDLS and CDR2 YYNGEE. The CDR3 DNA follows: TGTGCCAGCAGCGTAGATGCTAGAGGTACATGGGATACGCAGTATTTT. It specifies CASSVDARGTWDTQYF.

This clone appeared a single time. V usage is TRBV11-2 and J usage is TRBJ1-5; no clear D gene. Germline V gives CDR1 SGHAT, CDR2 FQNNGV. The V end lost 3 bases, the J end lost 3 bases, and 6 bases lay between the germline ends. The CDR3 length is 13 residues. The CDR3 DNA sequence: TGTGCCAGCAGCTTCAGCGACAATCAGCCCCAGCATTTT. This encodes CASSFSDNQPQHF. The full variable domain, completed using reference TRBV11-2 and TRBJ1-5, is EAGVAQSPRYKIIEKRQSVAFWCNPISGHATLYWYQQILGQGPKLLIQFQNNGVVDDSQLPKDRFSAERLKGVDSTLKIQPAKLEDSAVYLCASSFSDNQPQHFGDGTRLSIL.

This rearrangement joins TRBV5-4 to TRBJ2-3, with D hard to call. CDR3 size: 15 residues. V was shortened by 0 bases and J by 0 bases, with 8 bases between the two germline ends. CDR1 and CDR2 from the germline V gene are SGHNT and YYREEE (reference sequence). The CDR3 DNA is TGTGCCAGCAGCTTGGTGGGCGCTAGCACAGATACGCAGTATTTT. This gives the protein CASSLVGASTDTQYF.

V is TRBV30 and J is TRBJ2-2, with D tentatively TRBD1 (5 bases). Germline V gene sequence: CDR1 GTSNPN, CDR2 SVGIG (reference sequence). Trimming left V 3 bases short and J 6 bases short, with 14 bases between. This CDR3 has 14 residues. CDR3 DNA sequence: TGTGCCTGGAGCGATATCCAGGGTGCCGGGGAGCTGTTTTTT. Translating it yields CAWSDIQGAGELFF.

This clone was detected once. V gene TRBV6-1 combines with J gene TRBJ2-2; 12 bases fit TRBD2. Germline V CDR1 and CDR2: MNHNS, SASEGT. Germline trimming cut 1 base from V and 1 base from J; bases unmatched to any gene: 7. There are 19 residues in the CDR3. CDR3 DNA: TGTGCCAGCAGTGAAGGGAGACTAGCGGGAGAGTGGAACACCGGGGAGCTGTTTTTT. Its translation: CASSEGRLAGEWNTGELFF.

The rearrangement joins TRBV5-4 to TRBJ2-3, with D maybe TRBD2 (6 bases). Germline CDR1 reads SGHNT; CDR2 reads YYREEE (reference sequence). Trimming took 0 bases from V and 2 from J, leaving 13 bases between them. The CDR3 spans 16 residues. The CDR3 sequence is CASSLAMGGITDTQYF. The CDR3 DNA reads as TGTGCCAGCAGCTTGGCCATGGGGGGTATCACAGATACGCAGTATTTT.

The CDR3 protein is CASRFPTSGRAHEQFF. The DNA for the CDR3 is TGTGCCAGCAGGTTTCCTACTAGCGGGAGGGCTCATGAGCAGTTCTTC. The chain recombines TRBV7-9 with TRBJ2-1, with 13 bases matching TRBD2. J lost 8 bases, V lost 6 bases, and 10 bases had no gene match. This CDR3 region has 16 residues. The germline V gene has CDR1 SEHNR and CDR2 FQNEAQ (reference sequence).

This rearrangement joins TRBV12-3 or TRBV12-4 to TRBJ2-7, with a weak D call TRBD1 (5 bases). The V and J ends lost 6 bases and 3 bases respectively, with 12 bases between them. The CDR3 spans 13 residues. For the CDR3, the DNA is TGTGCCAGCAGCCGAACGCAGGGCTACGAGCAGTACGTC. Protein: CASSRTQGYEQYV.

The rearrangement uses TRBV28 and TRBJ2-5, with TRBD1 matching over 11 bases. V was clipped by 1 base and J by 4 bases; unmatched bases: 5. Looked up from germline, CDR1 is MDHEN and CDR2 is SYDVKM. CDR3 length equals 16 residues. The chain's CDR3 is CASSLSGQGGRETQYF. As DNA, the CDR3 is TGTGCCAGCAGTTTATCGGGACAGGGGGGAAGAGAGACCCAGTACTTC.

This chain uses TRBV5-4 with TRBJ1-6, with 8 positions matching TRBD1. Germline V lookup: CDR1 SGHNT, CDR2 YYREEE (reference sequence). This CDR3 contains 15 residues. V lost 4 bases and J lost 5; bases outside the gene matches: 5. The CDR3 nucleotides read TGTGCCAGCAGCCGGCAGGGGGCGCATAATTCACCCCTCCACTTT. Encoded protein: CASSRQGAHNSPLHF.

V and J are TRBV3-1 (or the pseudogene TRBV3-2) and TRBJ2-1; 9 nucleotides align to TRBD2. Germline CDR1 and CDR2: LGHDT and YNNKEL (reference sequence). The CDR3 is 16 residues long. The junction had 7 bases not matched to a gene; V was cut back by 3 bases and J by 4 bases. Here the CDR3 reads CASSQGAGGPYNEQFF. CDR3 nucleotides: TGTGCCAGCAGCCAGGGAGCGGGGGGTCCTTACAATGAGCAGTTCTTC.

V gene TRBV29-1 combines with J gene TRBJ1-1; no clear D gene. Germline V gene sequence: CDR1 SQVTM, CDR2 ANQGSEA. This CDR3 is built from 13 residues. V was cut by 3 bases and J by 1 base, with 9 bases left in between. The CDR3 DNA follows: TGCAGCGTTGATCAGGCAGGGAACACTGAAGCTTTCTTT. This sequence encodes CSVDQAGNTEAFF.

This clone showed up just a few times. The chain joins TRBV28 to TRBJ1-1; TRBD1 aligns across 7 bases. Germline assignment: CDR1 MDHEN and CDR2 SYDVKM. V was pared by 4 bases and J by 4 bases, with 6 bases of the junction left unmatched. The CDR3 has 14 residues. CDR3 region: CASSYAGTATEAFF. CDR3 in DNA: TGTGCCAGCAGTTACGCCGGGACAGCCACTGAAGCTTTCTTT.